This passage covers 17 T cell receptor beta chains from one sample sequenced in a study of OX40 agonist ivuxolimab in advanced cancers. Assay used: immunoSEQ multiplex PCR; TCRdb lists only in-frame clones, some missing. The sample lists about 67,000 clones; about 85% were seen once. This specimen consisted of CD4+ or CD8+ T cells sorted from blood, obtained in a trial of the OX40 agonist ivuxolimab. These receptors were collected from an adult with an advanced solid tumor such as melanoma, head and neck, liver or kidney cancer.

This clone was counted a single time. The chain carries TRBV29-1 and TRBJ2-3; D not certain. Germline values: CDR1 SQVTM, CDR2 ANQGSEA. Trimming pared 7 bases from V and 4 bases from J, leaving 18 bases between. This CDR3 comprises 14 residues. The CDR3, as DNA: TGCAGCGCCTACCCCGGCTCTGTGGCAGATACGCAGTATTTT. It translates to CSAYPGSVADTQYF.

CDR3 amino acids: CASSQEVSSGNTIYF. The CDR3 DNA follows: TGCGCCAGCAGCCAAGAGGTGAGCTCTGGAAACACCATATATTTT. The chain is built from TRBV4-3 and TRBJ1-3; D unresolved. V was cut by 0 bases and J by 0 bases, with 6 bases left in between. The CDR3 covers 15 residues. Germline-derived CDR1 and CDR2 are LGHNA and YSLEER.

This rearrangement joins TRBV4-1 to TRBJ2-2; either TRBD1 or TRBD2 may fit D (5 bases each). Trimming left V 4 bases short and J 4 bases short, with 16 bases between. Per germline, CDR1 MGHRA and CDR2 YSYEKL. The length of the CDR3 is 16 residues. The CDR3 reads CASSREGTRGTGELFF. The CDR3 DNA reads as TGCGCCAGCAGCCGGGAAGGGACCCGGGGCACCGGGGAGCTGTTTTTT.

The gene calls are TRBV5-5 and TRBJ1-1; D unresolved. Germline lookup yields CDR1 SGHKS and CDR2 YYEKEE (reference sequence). V was trimmed by 4 bases and J by 6 bases, leaving 16 bases between them. This CDR3 spans 14 amino acids. The CDR3 loop reads CASSPHPVYAEAFF. In DNA form, the CDR3 reads TGTGCCAGCAGCCCCCACCCGGTTTATGCTGAAGCTTTCTTT.

The rearrangement joins TRBV9 to TRBJ1-1, with 8 bases that match TRBD1. Germline loops: CDR1 SGDLS, CDR2 YYNGEE. The CDR3 has 15 residues. The V segment lost 4 bases and the J segment 2 bases; nucleotides outside the gene matches: 7. The CDR3 protein is CASSTGDRRNTEAFF. CDR3 DNA sequence: TGTGCCAGCAGCACCGGGGACAGGCGAAACACTGAAGCTTTCTTT.

The chain couples TRBV27 to TRBJ2-3, with a tentative D call TRBD1 (6 bases). Trimming shortened V by 6 bases and J by 4 bases, and 14 bases separated the two germline ends. Germline values: CDR1 MNHEY, CDR2 SMNVEV (reference sequence). The CDR3 spans 14 residues. The CDR3: CASSLDRFSDTQYF. Written as DNA, the CDR3 is TGTGCCAGCAGCTTAGACAGGTTTTCAGATACGCAGTATTTT.

The V call is TRBV28, the J call TRBJ1-2; TRBD1 agrees at 7 bases. Germline CDR1 is MDHEN and CDR2 is SYDVKM. The CDR3 loop spans 13 amino acids. Trimming at V came to 10 bases and at J to 4 bases, leaving 9 bases not matched to a gene. CDR3 region: CATSQGQSYGYTF. DNA for the CDR3: TGTGCCACCTCCCAGGGACAGTCCTATGGCTACACCTTC.

The chain employs TRBV7-2 and TRBJ2-2; 9 bases are a match to TRBD2. V was pared by 1 base and J by 5 bases, with 2 bases of the junction left unmatched. CDR1 and CDR2 (germline): SGHTA, FQGNSA. The CDR3 has 15 amino acids. CDR3 in DNA: TGTGCCAGCAGCTTAGTCAGCGGGGGGACCGGGGAGCTGTTTTTT. It is translated as CASSLVSGGTGELFF.

The V and J genes are TRBV2 and TRBJ1-6; 9 nucleotides line up with TRBD1. CDR1 and CDR2 (germline): SNHLY, FYNNEI. The CDR3 covers 14 residues. V trimming: 6 bases; J trimming: 8 bases; junction bases outside the gene matches: 5. DNA for the CDR3: TGTGCCAGCAGACCCGGGACAGGGTATTCACCCCTCCACTTT. Translated, it gives CASRPGTGYSPLHF.

The J gene is TRBJ1-1, the V gene TRBV10-3, with D perhaps TRBD1 (6 bases). Trimming shortened V by 1 base and J by 5 bases, and 14 bases separated the two germline ends. Germline assignment: CDR1 ENHRY and CDR2 SYGVKD. This CDR3 has 15 amino acids. This CDR3 is CAISEFQGQGTEAFF. The CDR3 DNA is TGTGCCATCAGTGAGTTCCAGGGGCAGGGGACTGAAGCTTTCTTT.

This clone was observed a handful of times. This rearrangement joins TRBV18 to TRBJ2-2, with TRBD2 identical over 7 bases. The V segment lost 4 bases and the J segment 4 bases; nucleotides outside the gene matches: 3. CDR1 and CDR2 (germline): KGHSH, LQKENI. The CDR3 is 14 residues long. CDR3 loop: CASSRGSGTGELFF. As DNA, the CDR3 is TGTGCCAGCTCACGCGGGAGTGGCACCGGGGAGCTGTTTTTT.

This chain joins TRBV4-1 and TRBJ1-1; 7 positions agree with TRBD1. The CDR3 extends over 15 amino acids. V gave up 3 bases and J gave up 3 bases; unmatched junction bases: 7. Per germline, CDR1 MGHRA and CDR2 YSYEKL. The chain's CDR3 is CASSQGIQGDTEAFF. DNA of the CDR3: TGCGCCAGCAGCCAGGGGATTCAGGGGGACACTGAAGCTTTCTTT.

The chain uses TRBV9 and TRBJ2-1; tentative D call: TRBD1 (6 bases). This CDR3 region has 15 residues. Trimming shortened V by 4 bases and J by 3 bases, and 14 bases separated the two germline ends. Germline values: CDR1 SGDLS, CDR2 YYNGEE. CDR3 coding DNA: TGTGCCAGCAGCCTCAGGACAGACTTCTACAATGAGCAGTTCTTC. This codes for CASSLRTDFYNEQFF.

The V call is TRBV5-1, the J call TRBJ2-4; D uncertain. V lost 4 bases to trimming and J lost 9 bases, with 14 bases between them. There are 13 residues in the CDR3. The germline gives CDR1 SGHRS, CDR2 YFSETQ. The CDR3 here is CASSPLDGAIQYF. The CDR3 nucleotides read TGCGCCAGCAGCCCTTTGGACGGCGCCATTCAGTACTTC.

The chain joins TRBV28 to TRBJ1-4; the D gene is possibly TRBD1 (5 bases). Germline CDR1 and CDR2: MDHEN and SYDVKM. V lost 6 bases and J lost 0, with 8 bases in between. The CDR3 extends over 14 amino acids. The CDR3 DNA reads TGTGCCAGCAGCTGGGGGGCAACTAATGAAAAACTGTTTTTT. Translation: CASSWGATNEKLFF.

The chain combines TRBV5-1 with TRBJ2-3; D is unresolved. V was clipped by 0 bases and J by 2 bases, with 10 bases between them. This CDR3 contains 15 residues. In germline, CDR1 is SGHRS, CDR2 YFSETQ. The chain's CDR3 is CASSLATANTDTQYF. CDR3 coding DNA: TGCGCCAGCAGCTTGGCCACGGCTAACACAGATACGCAGTATTTT.

The chain is built from TRBV5-1 and TRBJ2-5; D perhaps matches TRBD2 (7 bases). V lost 0 bases and J 5 bases, leaving 14 bases between the germline ends. Germline values: CDR1 SGHRS, CDR2 YFSETQ. This CDR3 comprises 15 residues. The CDR3 nucleotides are TGCGCCAGCAGCTTGGGCCGGGGGGCAGGGGAGACCCAGTACTTC. Translation: CASSLGRGAGETQYF.